This T cell receptor (beta chain) was identified in a study of blood T cell repertoires in COVID-19. Study in general: Italy, Spain and the United States were the sources of the convalescent and acute COVID-19 samples. T cells, B-cell-depleted T cells, or PBMCs provided the cDNA or gDNA that served as material.

Authors' methods: Cell counts per sample came from amplifying reference gene primers. The repertoire was sequenced with immunoSEQ multiplex PCR; TCRdb's copy has only in-frame clones and lacks some. The D gene and trimming were derived from the DNA, and the V and J assignments and clone size from that table. The sample shows 62,000 or so clones, more than 80% of them seen only once. The V segment lost 5 bases and the J segment 5 bases; nucleotides outside the gene matches: 15. The CDR3 consists of 17 residues. Germline CDR1 reads MNHEY; CDR2 reads SMNVEV (reference sequence). The sequence was collected from a man aged 50-59 years with acute or convalescent COVID-19. The chain couples TRBV27 to TRBJ1-5; 7 nucleotides match TRBD1. Sequencing was carried out using peripheral blood. Here the CDR3 reads CASSPDRDGWEYQPQHF. In DNA, the CDR3 is TGTGCCAGCAGTCCAGACAGGGATGGATGGGAATATCAGCCCCAGCATTTT.